The clone carrying this T cell receptor beta chain was seen ten or more times. Its specificity is not known. This specimen belongs to a study of T cells in Graves' hyperthyroidism and ophthalmopathy. General study results and limits: Blood shared most expanded thyroid clonotypes above 0.001.

RNA transcripts served as the template for amplifying TCR beta CDR3 regions. The TCR CDR3 first-round RT-PCR relied on the HTBI primer set. TCRdb reprocessed the multiplex PCR reads with MiXCR, giving one entry per CDR3 protein. The table includes 250,000 to 400,000 distinct CDR3 sequences, roughly 15% detected once. Enrolled ophthalmopathy patients presented with a Clinical Activity Score of at least 3, a NOSPECS grade of at least 4, and disease duration under 3 months. Researchers barred patients who had uncontrolled infection, other autoimmune disease, pregnancy or lactation. PBMCs were obtained from over 8.5 ml fresh peripheral blood. Sequencing was carried out using blood. This sequence was found in a woman aged 40 to 50 with Graves' ophthalmopathy.

The CDR3 region is CSAQLGQGGEQYF. The CDR3 DNA sequence: TGCAGTGCTCAACTAGGGCAGGGGGGCGAGCAGTACTTC. The chain uses TRBV20-1 and TRBJ2-7; possibly TRBD1 for D (7 bases). Trimming shortened V by 5 bases and J by 6 bases, and 17 bases separated the two germline ends. This CDR3 is built from 13 residues. Germline V gene lookup returns CDR1 DFQATT and CDR2 SNEGSKA (reference sequence).